This T cell receptor beta chain came from a study of T-cell memory formation after mild COVID-19. Study as a whole: Largely donor-specific TCR clusters were found.

Comments on this clonotype: Antigen specificity is unknown.

Each CDR3 protein is one row after TCRdb ran MiXCR on the 5' RACE reads. The sample carries 200,000 to 250,000 distinct CDR3 sequences, more than 25% recorded once. Study-level results: Whereas later expanders leaned CD4+, clones contracting day 15 to 85 showed a balanced CD4/CD8 makeup. Memory from before infection featured some responding clones, which suggests cross-reactive memory joined.

This receptor was taken from an adult woman who had mild COVID-19 (a few samples of this study predate the infection). Cell type and time point are not known. What was sequenced was PBMCs or a T cell subset sorted from them (not recorded which).

CDR3 protein: CASSPRLVGSYEQYF. The CDR3 nucleotides are TGTGCCAGCTCACCACGATTAGTGGGCTCCTACGAGCAGTACTTC. The V and J genes are TRBV18 and TRBJ2-7; D remains ambiguous. V shed 1 base and J shed 0 bases, with 10 bases lying between them. The CDR3 extends over 15 amino acids. CDR1 and CDR2 from the germline V gene are KGHSH and LQKENI.